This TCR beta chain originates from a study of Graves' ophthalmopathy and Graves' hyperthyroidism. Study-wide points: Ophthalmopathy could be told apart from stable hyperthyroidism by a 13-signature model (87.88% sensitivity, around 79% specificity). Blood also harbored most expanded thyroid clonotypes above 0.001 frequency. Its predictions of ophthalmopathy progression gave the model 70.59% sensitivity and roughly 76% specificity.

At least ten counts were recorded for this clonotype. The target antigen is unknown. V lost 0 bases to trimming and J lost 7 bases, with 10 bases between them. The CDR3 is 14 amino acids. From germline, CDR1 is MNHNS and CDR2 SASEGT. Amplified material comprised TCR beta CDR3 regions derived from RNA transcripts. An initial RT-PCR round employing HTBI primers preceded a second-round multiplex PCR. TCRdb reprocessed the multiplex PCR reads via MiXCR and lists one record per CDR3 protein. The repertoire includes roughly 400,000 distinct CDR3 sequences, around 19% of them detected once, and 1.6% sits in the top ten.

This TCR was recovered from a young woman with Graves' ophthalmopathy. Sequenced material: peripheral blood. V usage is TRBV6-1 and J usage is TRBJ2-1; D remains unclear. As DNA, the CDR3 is TGTGCCAGCAGTGAAGCGCCACGCCCTAATGAGCAGTTCTTC. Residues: CASSEAPRPNEQFF.